Presented here are 27 T cell receptor beta chains from one specimen sequenced in a study of somatic mutations in cytotoxic T cells in rheumatoid arthritis. Repertoires were generated with immunoSEQ multiplex PCR, while TCRdb's copy carries only in-frame clones and drops some. This sample has approximately 15,000 clones, with about 83% found just once. Material: CD8+ T cells sorted from blood. The receptor set was obtained from an adult with rheumatoid arthritis.

The rearrangement joins TRBV28 to TRBJ2-7; tentative D call: TRBD1 (5 bases). Trimming cost V 2 bases and J 4 bases, with 9 bases left between them. This CDR3 has 13 amino acids. Germline V CDR1 and CDR2: MDHEN, SYDVKM. The CDR3 DNA follows: TGTGCCAGCAGTTTAGGGGCACGGTACGAGCAGTACTTC. As protein: CASSLGARYEQYF.

This clone was recorded once. The chain uses TRBV7-3 and TRBJ1-1, with D possibly being TRBD1 (5 bases). The CDR3 is 14 residues long. Per germline, CDR1 SGHTA and CDR2 FQGTGA. V lost 5 bases to trimming and J lost 4 bases, with 14 bases between them. The CDR3 DNA reads TGTGCCAGCAGCCATGAGGGGTCATCCACTGAAGCTTTCTTT. Translating gives CASSHEGSSTEAFF. The whole variable domain, remainder taken from reference TRBV7-3 and TRBJ1-1, is GAGVSQTPSNKVTEKGKYVELRCDPISGHTALYWYRQSLGQGPEFLIYFQGTGAADDSGLPNDRFFAVRPEGSVSTLKIQRTERGDSAVYLCASSHEGSSTEAFFGQGTRLTVV.

CDR3 sequence reads: CASSLVSGGSHEQFF. As DNA, the CDR3 is TGTGCCAGCAGCTTAGTCTCTGGCGGGAGTCATGAGCAGTTCTTC. The chain uses TRBV7-9 and TRBJ2-1; TRBD2 matches 7 bases. This CDR3 contains 15 residues. Germline V gene lookup returns CDR1 SEHNR and CDR2 FQNEAQ (reference sequence). The junction had 8 bases not matched to a gene; V was cut back by 1 base and J by 8 bases.

The chain carries TRBV7-4 and TRBJ2-1, with 7 bases that match TRBD2. V gave up 3 bases and J gave up 2 bases; unmatched junction bases: 16. The CDR3 has 19 amino acids. Germline loops: CDR1 SGHVT, CDR2 SQSDAQ. The CDR3 DNA is TGTGCCAGCAGCTTCCTACTAGCGTGGCTGTGCCTAACCTACAATGAGCAGTTCTTC. Encoded protein: CASSFLLAWLCLTYNEQFF.

J is TRBJ2-1 and V is TRBV28; 13 bases align to TRBD2. The CDR3 has 15 amino acids. Germline CDR1 MDHEN, CDR2 SYDVKM. J gave up 5 bases and V 4 bases, and 2 bases lay outside the gene matches. CDR3 coding DNA: TGTGCCAGCAGTTGGGGACTAGCGGGGAACAATGAGCAGTTCTTC. This encodes CASSWGLAGNNEQFF.

This clone was seen a handful of times. The rearrangement joins TRBV10-2 to TRBJ2-5; D is possibly TRBD1 or TRBD2 (5 bases each). V was clipped by 6 bases and J by 2 bases, with 13 bases between them. Germline V gene sequence: CDR1 WSHSY, CDR2 SAAADI. The CDR3 is 14 amino acids. The CDR3 reads CASRDRDGQETQYF. The CDR3 coding sequence is TGCGCCAGCAGAGACCGGGACGGTCAAGAGACCCAGTACTTC.

The chain recombines TRBV5-6 with TRBJ2-7; TRBD1 might be the D (6 bases). Looked up from germline, CDR1 is SGHDT and CDR2 is YYEEEE. CDR3 length: 15 amino acids. The ends were cut back, 4 bases at V and 4 bases at J, with 18 bases in the middle. DNA of the CDR3: TGTGCCAGCAGCGATCAGGACAGAGGGGGTTACGAGCAGTACTTC. Amino acids: CASSDQDRGGYEQYF.

CDR3 sequence reads: CASSLSYTSQQFF. The CDR3 bases are TGTGCCAGCAGTTTAAGCTATACTAGCCAGCAGTTCTTC. The V and J genes are TRBV27 and TRBJ2-1; D possibly corresponds to TRBD2 (6 bases). The CDR3 is 13 residues long. V was trimmed by 2 bases and J by 11 bases, leaving 13 bases between them. Germline CDR1 MNHEY, CDR2 SMNVEV (reference sequence).

The V call is TRBV4-2, the J call TRBJ2-7, with 9 bases identical to TRBD2. The CDR3 spans 15 residues. V trimming: 0 bases; J trimming: 0 bases; junction bases outside the gene matches: 0. Looked up from germline, CDR1 is LGHNA and CDR2 is YNFKEQ. CDR3 sequence reads: CASSQDSGSSYEQYF. Written as DNA, the CDR3 is TGTGCCAGCAGCCAAGATAGCGGGAGCTCCTACGAGCAGTACTTC.

The chain uses TRBV9 and TRBJ2-1; 7 bases align to TRBD2. The junction had 17 bases not matched to a gene; V was cut back by 0 bases and J by 14 bases. CDR1 and CDR2 from the germline V gene are SGDLS and YYNGEE. This CDR3 contains 16 residues. CDR3 coding DNA: TGTGCCAGCAGCGTAGAGGGTGGGAGGGCCTCAGAATCGGAGTTCTTC. Encoded protein: CASSVEGGRASESEFF.

This clone counts as medium-sized. This chain connects TRBV29-1 to TRBJ2-7, with D possibly TRBD2 on 6 matching bases. V was clipped by 4 bases and J by 2 bases, with 9 bases between them. There are 12 residues in the CDR3. CDR1 and CDR2 (germline): SQVTM, ANQGSEA. The CDR3 nucleotides read TGCAGCGTTGGGAGCGGGCCCTACGAGCAGTACTTC. It specifies CSVGSGPYEQYF.

The V call is TRBV27, the J call TRBJ1-2; D unclear. Germline V gives CDR1 MNHEY, CDR2 SMNVEV (reference sequence). This CDR3 has 15 amino acids. Trimming stripped 5 bases from V and 0 bases from J, with 13 bases between. The CDR3 sequence: CASSGVGVSNYGYTF. CDR3 nucleotide sequence: TGTGCCAGCAGTGGAGTCGGGGTTTCTAACTATGGCTACACCTTC.

This clone has only one observation. This sequence joins TRBV5-6 and TRBJ1-2; D not certain. The CDR3 has 12 residues. Between the trimmed V and J ends, which lost 2 bases and 3 bases, there was a span of 5 bases. Germline assignment: CDR1 SGHDT and CDR2 YYEEEE. Here the CDR3 reads CASSFSDYGYTF. CDR3 coding DNA: TGTGCCAGCAGCTTTAGCGACTATGGCTACACCTTC.

The V and J genes are TRBV7-9 and TRBJ2-1; D remains unclear. The CDR3 consists of 14 residues. Between the trimmed V and J ends, which lost 5 bases and 6 bases, there was a span of 14 bases. CDR1 is SEHNR and CDR2 is FQNEAQ in the germline V gene (reference sequence). In DNA form, the CDR3 reads TGTGCCAGCAGCATCGACTCGCCCGTCAATGAGCAGTTCTTC. Residues: CASSIDSPVNEQFF.

V gene TRBV27 combines with J gene TRBJ2-2; no definite D call. The ends were cut back, 5 bases at V and 5 bases at J, with 6 bases in the middle. Germline assignment: CDR1 MNHEY and CDR2 SMNVEV (reference sequence). The CDR3 loop spans 12 amino acids. The CDR3 reads CASSEETGELFF. CDR3 DNA: TGTGCCAGCAGTGAGGAGACCGGGGAGCTGTTTTTT.

The gene calls are TRBV4-1 and TRBJ2-1, with D hard to call. Germline V CDR1 and CDR2: MGHRA, YSYEKL. The CDR3 consists of 12 residues. V was cut by 1 base and J by 5 bases, with 3 bases left in between. The CDR3 spells CASSQGHNEQFF. The CDR3 DNA reads as TGCGCCAGCAGCCAAGGTCACAATGAGCAGTTCTTC.

J is TRBJ2-1 and V is TRBV9; TRBD1 aligns across 7 bases. J was trimmed by 3 bases and V by 3 bases; bases with no gene match: 6. The germline V gene encodes CDR1 SGDLS and CDR2 YYNGEE. The CDR3 is made up of 15 amino acids. The CDR3 DNA reads TGTGCCAGCAGCGCACAGGGGCTGGGCTACAATGAGCAGTTCTTC. This encodes CASSAQGLGYNEQFF.

This clone came up once. The chain has TRBV27 and TRBJ1-2, with TRBD1 matching 7 bases. There are 14 residues in the CDR3. Germline CDR1 MNHEY, CDR2 SMNVEV (reference sequence). Unmatched junction bases numbered 1, after V lost 2 bases and J lost 1 base. The CDR3 here is CASSLQGGNYGYTF. The CDR3 nucleotides are TGTGCCAGCAGTTTACAGGGGGGTAACTATGGCTACACCTTC.

The genes are TRBV15 and TRBJ2-3, with 7 bases matching TRBD1. CDR1 and CDR2 (germline): LNHNV, YYDKDF (reference sequence). This CDR3 region has 16 residues. The V segment lost 0 bases and the J segment 4 bases; nucleotides outside the gene matches: 7. CDR3 in DNA: TGTGCCACCAGCAGAGAAAGGGGCAGGGGGTCAGATACGCAGTATTTT. This translates into CATSRERGRGSDTQYF.

The V gene is TRBV4-1, the J gene TRBJ1-2, with 12 bases lining up with TRBD1. Trimming took 3 bases from V and 8 from J; bases not matched to a gene: 7. CDR1 is MGHRA and CDR2 is YSYEKL in the germline V gene. The CDR3 loop spans 15 amino acids. Here the CDR3 reads CASSQPGQGAGGYTF. As DNA, the CDR3 is TGCGCCAGCAGCCAGCCGGGACAGGGGGCCGGGGGCTACACCTTC.

The chain is built from TRBV19 and TRBJ1-1; weak D call: TRBD1 (5 bases). The CDR3 covers 13 residues. Deletions cut 7 bases from V and 0 bases from J, with 9 bases between. CDR1 and CDR2 (germline): LNHDA, SQIVND (reference sequence). CDR3 bases: TGTGCCAGTACCTTGGGGCTGAACACTGAAGCTTTCTTT. It encodes CASTLGLNTEAFF.

The rearrangement links TRBV7-9 to TRBJ2-1, with D possibly matching TRBD2 (5 bases). Germline-derived CDR1 and CDR2 are SEHNR and FQNEAQ (reference sequence). Trimming stripped 5 bases from V and 2 bases from J, with 13 bases between. This CDR3 comprises 15 residues. The CDR3: CASSPLVRPYNEQFF. For the CDR3, the DNA is TGTGCCAGCAGCCCACTAGTTCGGCCCTACAATGAGCAGTTCTTC.

The J gene is TRBJ1-1, the V gene TRBV7-9, with D possibly TRBD1 on 6 matching bases. CDR1 and CDR2 from the germline V gene are SEHNR and FQNEAQ (reference sequence). The ends were cut back, 11 bases at V and 3 bases at J, with 16 bases in the middle. The CDR3 runs 13 residues. Written as DNA, the CDR3 is TGTGCCGGGGGGGGCTTGTTAGACACTGAAGCTTTCTTT. Translated: CAGGGLLDTEAFF.

The count of this clone is one. This sequence joins TRBV7-8 and TRBJ2-3; 7 bases align to TRBD2. J lost 2 bases, V lost 0 bases, and 2 bases had no gene match. The CDR3 spans 15 residues. Germline V gives CDR1 SGHVS, CDR2 FQNEAQ. CDR3 amino acids: CASSLATSVTDTQYF. The CDR3 DNA reads as TGTGCCAGCAGCTTAGCTACTAGCGTCACAGATACGCAGTATTTT.

The J gene is TRBJ2-7, the V gene TRBV10-3; 10 bases fit TRBD2. Germline CDR1 reads ENHRY; CDR2 reads SYGVKD. Trimming removed 5 bases from V and 5 bases from J; junction bases left unmatched: 12. CDR3 size: 16 residues. The CDR3 protein is CAISFSGRSRSDEQYF. The CDR3 bases are TGTGCCATCAGTTTTAGCGGGAGGTCACGAAGCGACGAGCAGTACTTC.

The chain joins TRBV5-1 to TRBJ2-3; 9 bases match TRBD2. The germline V gene encodes CDR1 SGHRS and CDR2 YFSETQ. V shed 2 bases and J 5 bases; nucleotides not matched to a gene: 0. The CDR3 runs 13 residues. Written as DNA, the CDR3 is TGCGCCAGCAGCTTAGCGGGAGGAGATACGCAGTATTTT. It yields the protein CASSLAGGDTQYF.

The V call is TRBV19, the J call TRBJ1-1; D not resolved. This CDR3 is 13 amino acids long. Trimming took off 3 bases at V and 6 bases at J, with 11 bases between the two ends. Germline CDR1 is LNHDA and CDR2 is SQIVND (reference sequence). As DNA, the CDR3 is TGTGCCAGTAGTATGGCGGGGATCCCTGAAGCTTTCTTT. Protein: CASSMAGIPEAFF. Drawing the rest from reference TRBV19 and TRBJ1-1, the complete variable domain is DGGITQSPKYLFRKEGQNVTLSCEQNLNHDAMYWYRQDPGQGLRLIYYSQIVNDFQKGDIAEGYSVSREKKESFPLTVTSAQKNPTAFYLCASSMAGIPEAFFGQGTRLTVV.